A single sample gave rise to the 21 T cell receptor beta chains below, sequenced in a study of regulatory T cells in long-lasting Graves disease. As to time point: newly diagnosed GD, antithyroid drugs for less than 3 months. There was RNA extracted from PBMCs, and the TCR library was made from it. The authors built TCR beta libraries using iRepertoire HTBI primers and Arm-PCR of CDR3 regions. Each CDR3 protein gets one entry after TCRdb re-called the multiplex PCR reads with MiXCR. The top ten clones hold 18% of a sample with some 370,000 distinct CDR3 sequences, about 10% of them seen once. This sample also appeared in a second study, on T cells in Graves' hyperthyroidism and ophthalmopathy.

The material sequenced was peripheral blood mononuclear cells (PBMCs), taken at new diagnosis, from a patient treated with antithyroid drugs. The receptors stem from a young woman with Graves disease.

This clonotype was seen at least ten times. This chain links TRBV9 with TRBJ2-1; 7 positions agree with TRBD2. The CDR3 loop spans 17 amino acids. Unmatched junction bases numbered 19, after V lost 4 bases and J lost 9 bases. Germline lookup yields CDR1 SGDLS and CDR2 YYNGEE. CDR3 bases: TGTGCCAGCAGCCGAACGGGGGGAGGGTCCGTAGGAGCTGAGCAGTTCTTC. It specifies CASSRTGGGSVGAEQFF.

The V and J genes are TRBV7-2 and TRBJ1-5; a possible D gene is TRBD1 (6 bases). The germline V gene encodes CDR1 SGHTA and CDR2 FQGNSA. CDR3 length: 16 amino acids. With 5 bases removed from V and 1 base from J, the gap between germline ends came to 15 bases. The DNA of the CDR3 is TGTGCCAGCAGCCAAGTAGGGGGGGCCAGCAATCAGCCCCAGCATTTT. Encoded protein: CASSQVGGASNQPQHF.

The chain is built from TRBV12-3 or TRBV12-4 and TRBJ2-3; a possible D gene is TRBD1 (5 bases). V lost 7 bases and J 3 bases, leaving 17 bases between the germline ends. The CDR3 is 15 residues long. The CDR3 is CASKKGVILTDTQYF. In DNA, the CDR3 is TGTGCCAGCAAGAAAGGGGTAATCTTAACAGATACGCAGTATTTT.

In its sample, this clonotype was seen many times. The chain combines TRBV6-2 or TRBV6-3 with TRBJ2-7; tentative D call: TRBD1 (6 bases). Germline CDR1 MNHEY, CDR2 SVGEGT. There are 14 residues in the CDR3. Trimming removed 2 bases from V and 2 bases from J, with 10 bases in between. CDR3 coding DNA: TGTGCCAGCAGTTACGACAGGTGGACCTACGAGCAGTACTTC. Protein: CASSYDRWTYEQYF.

This clonotype was detected ten times or more. The CDR3 is CASSSSGAASYNEQFF. The CDR3 DNA reads TGTGCCAGCAGTTCAAGCGGGGCCGCCTCCTACAATGAGCAGTTCTTC. The chain employs TRBV28 and TRBJ2-1, with 7 bases that match TRBD2. V gave up 4 bases and J gave up 0 bases; unmatched junction bases: 6. CDR3 size: 16 residues. CDR1 is MDHEN, CDR2 SYDVKM, per germline.

In this sample, this clonotype turned up many times. The chain recombines TRBV28 with TRBJ2-5, with D hard to call. CDR3 size: 13 residues. The germline CDR1 and CDR2 sequences are MDHEN and SYDVKM. Trimming removed 8 bases from V and 2 bases from J, with 12 bases in between. This chain's CDR3 is CASGLTTQETQYF. Here the CDR3 DNA reads TGTGCCAGCGGGTTAACAACTCAAGAGACCCAGTACTTC. The full variable domain, with the rest looked up from reference TRBV28 and TRBJ2-5, is DVKVTQSSRYLVKRTGEKVFLECVQDMDHENMFWYRQDPGLGLRLIYFSYDVKMKEKGDIPEGYSVSREKKERFSLILESASTNQTSMYLCASGLTTQETQYFGPGTRLLVL.

Here the CDR3 reads CASSFPTSGFAEAFF. In nucleotides, the CDR3 is TGTGCCAGCAGCTTTCCTACGTCGGGGTTCGCTGAAGCTTTCTTT. V usage is TRBV7-2 and J usage is TRBJ1-1, with D unresolved. Per germline, CDR1 SGHTA and CDR2 FQGNSA. Trimming removed 3 bases from V and 6 bases from J, with 17 bases in between. The CDR3 contains 15 residues.

In regard to this clonotype: This may stem from a read error, because a much larger clone lies one nucleotide away. J is TRBJ2-1 and V is TRBV15; D is ambiguous. Germline values: CDR1 LNHNV, CDR2 YYDKDF (reference sequence). The CDR3 loop spans 13 amino acids. Here the CDR3 reads CATSKGPVDERFF. CDR3 nucleotide sequence: TGTGCCACCAGCAAAGGGCCCGTTGATGAGCGGTTCTTC.

This clonotype was recorded at least ten times. V and J are TRBV2 and TRBJ2-2, with TRBD2 identical over 8 bases. Germline lookup yields CDR1 SNHLY and CDR2 FYNNEI. V lost 3 bases, J lost 8 bases, and 5 bases stayed unmatched. The CDR3 spans 14 residues. The CDR3 loop is CASSEGAGAGELFF. The CDR3 nucleotides are TGTGCCAGCAGTGAGGGAGCGGGGGCTGGGGAGCTGTTTTTT.

This clonotype was observed at least ten times. The V and J genes are TRBV2 and TRBJ2-2; 7 bases are shared with TRBD1. J was trimmed by 5 bases and V by 5 bases; bases with no gene match: 8. CDR1 is SNHLY, CDR2 FYNNEI, per germline. The CDR3 is made up of 15 amino acids. CDR3 protein: CASSKGQAGTGELFF. The CDR3 coding sequence is TGTGCCAGCAGTAAAGGACAGGCCGGAACCGGGGAGCTGTTTTTT.

This chain connects TRBV2 to TRBJ2-2; 13 bases are shared with TRBD2. Germline V gives CDR1 SNHLY, CDR2 FYNNEI. This CDR3 contains 15 residues. Losses at the gene ends were 8 bases for V and 2 bases for J; bases not matched to a gene: 2. The CDR3 reads CASQGLAGNTGELFF. CDR3 DNA: TGTGCCAGCCAGGGACTAGCGGGAAACACCGGGGAGCTGTTTTTT.

The chain uses TRBV5-1 and TRBJ1-5; 9 nucleotides line up with TRBD1. V shed 4 bases, J shed 4 bases, and the junction held 9 bases outside the gene matches. Germline lookup yields CDR1 SGHRS and CDR2 YFSETQ. This CDR3 is 16 amino acids long. The CDR3 region is CASSPAGTGYNQPQHF. The CDR3 nucleotides are TGCGCCAGCAGCCCAGCCGGGACAGGGTATAATCAGCCCCAGCATTTT.

At least ten counts were recorded for this clonotype. The genes are TRBV3-1 and TRBJ2-4; TRBD2 matches 12 bases. Germline values: CDR1 LGHDT, CDR2 YNNKEL (reference sequence). The CDR3 sequence is 18 residues long. After removal of 1 base from V and 7 bases from J, the junction contained 11 bases not matched to a gene. The CDR3 protein is CASSQGLRLAGGSNIQYF. The CDR3 DNA sequence: TGTGCCAGCAGCCAAGGATTACGGCTAGCGGGAGGGTCGAACATTCAGTACTTC.

This clonotype was observed at least ten times. The chain has TRBV24-1 and TRBJ2-2; no clear D gene. Germline lookup yields CDR1 KGHDR and CDR2 SFDVKD. The CDR3 has 15 amino acids. The V end was cut by 2 bases, the J end by 3 bases, with 9 bases between. This CDR3 reads CATSDSLRDTGELFF. CDR3 DNA: TGTGCCACCAGTGATTCTCTCCGGGACACCGGGGAGCTGTTTTTT.

In this sample, this clonotype turned up many times. The rearrangement joins TRBV5-1 to TRBJ1-5; D gene uncertain. The CDR3 runs 14 residues. Germline V lookup: CDR1 SGHRS, CDR2 YFSETQ. The ends were cut back, 0 bases at V and 3 bases at J, with 7 bases in the middle. The CDR3 DNA sequence: TGCGCCAGCAGCTTGGGGGAATCCAATCAGCCCCAGCATTTT. Translating it yields CASSLGESNQPQHF.

At least ten counts were recorded for this clonotype. The chain employs TRBV28 and TRBJ2-3; TRBD2 is a possible D gene (6 bases). Germline loops: CDR1 MDHEN, CDR2 SYDVKM. The CDR3 has 15 residues. V lost 2 bases and J 0 bases, leaving 9 bases between the germline ends. CDR3 residues: CASSLTSLSTDTQYF. In DNA, the CDR3 is TGTGCCAGCAGTTTAACTAGCTTGAGCACAGATACGCAGTATTTT.

In its sample, this clonotype was seen a few times. The rearrangement links TRBV7-6 to TRBJ1-2; 8 nucleotides line up with TRBD1. CDR1 is SGHVS, CDR2 FNYEAQ, per germline. The CDR3 sequence is 13 residues long. J gave up 8 bases and V 5 bases, and 7 bases lay outside the gene matches. The CDR3 region has the DNA TGTGCCAGCAGCGCGACAGGGGAATGGGGCTACACCTTC. The encoded protein is CASSATGEWGYTF.

Many counts were recorded for this clonotype. The gene calls are TRBV29-1 and TRBJ1-2; D unresolved. V shed 4 bases and J shed 5 bases, with 17 bases lying between them. Looked up from germline, CDR1 is SQVTM and CDR2 is ANQGSEA. The CDR3 consists of 14 residues. CDR3 residues: CSVVWREFGYGYTF. The CDR3 DNA reads TGCAGCGTTGTCTGGCGGGAGTTCGGGTATGGCTACACCTTC.

This clonotype has only a few counts. A read error is possible here, since a much larger clone lies one base away. The chain recombines TRBV27 with TRBJ1-4; TRBD1 aligns across 8 bases. The CDR3 is 22 amino acids. V was clipped by 4 bases and J by 10 bases; unmatched bases: 32. The germline V gene encodes CDR1 MNHEY and CDR2 SMNVEV (reference sequence). CDR3 bases: TGTGCCAGCAGTTACCCGATTACGTGGGACAGGACCCACAGAGCACAAGAAGGAAAACTGTTTTTT. Translated: CASSYPITWDRTHRAQEGKLFF.

This clonotype was detected many times. J is TRBJ1-2 and V is TRBV13, with a tentative D call TRBD1 (5 bases). CDR3 length: 16 amino acids. Germline CDR1 PRHDT, CDR2 FYEKMQ (reference sequence). The V and J ends lost 2 bases and 4 bases respectively, with 17 bases between them. CDR3 DNA: TGTGCCAGCAGCTTACCTTCGGGACGGATTACCTATGGCTACACCTTC. This encodes CASSLPSGRITYGYTF.

The V gene is TRBV13, the J gene TRBJ2-5; TRBD2 aligns across 8 bases. V was pared by 5 bases and J by 3 bases, with 14 bases of the junction left unmatched. The length of the CDR3 is 17 residues. Germline V gives CDR1 PRHDT, CDR2 FYEKMQ (reference sequence). CDR3 sequence reads: CASSLGVAGSYEETQYF. DNA for the CDR3: TGTGCCAGCAGCCTGGGGGTAGCGGGGTCCTACGAAGAGACCCAGTACTTC.